The rows below give T cell receptor beta chains drawn from one sample of a study of T cells in localized non-small cell lung cancer. Only in-frame clones appear in the TCRdb table, and some are missing; sequencing was by immunoSEQ multiplex PCR. The sample consists of 15,000 to 20,000 clones, nearly 90% of them appearing once. Here the sequenced sample was peripheral blood mononuclear cells, taken before any cancer treatment. The receptors derive from a woman aged 35-75 years with stage III lung adenocarcinoma. The CDR3 runs from the conserved cysteine through the conserved F or W. D genes are given only for firm matches. Clone size appears in some rows only: once, few, many, or a class for an expanded clone.

v_call: TRBV28; clone_size: -; j_call: TRBJ2-3; d_call: TRBD1; cdr3_aa: CASSTRTGPTDTQYF; cdr3_nt: TGTGCCAGCAGTACCAGGACAGGGCCCACAGATACGCAGTATTTT
v_call: TRBV5-4; clone_size: -; j_call: TRBJ1-2; d_call: TRBD1; cdr3_aa: CASSLLRQGDSYGYTF; cdr3_nt: TGTGCCAGCAGCTTATTAAGACAGGGCGATTCCTATGGCTACACCTTC
v_call: TRBV19; clone_size: -; j_call: TRBJ1-1; d_call: TRBD1; cdr3_aa: CASSRGQVVPEAFF; cdr3_nt: TGTGCCAGTAGTAGGGGACAGGTCGTGCCCGAAGCTTTCTTT
v_call: TRBV7-9; clone_size: -; j_call: TRBJ1-2; d_call: TRBD1; cdr3_aa: CASSPREPGQGSTNGYTF; cdr3_nt: TGTGCCAGCAGCCCTCGAGAGCCGGGACAGGGATCCACTAATGGCTACACCTTC
v_call: TRBV6-4; clone_size: once; j_call: TRBJ1-1; d_call: TRBD1; cdr3_aa: CASSDSSDDRDRVNEAFF; cdr3_nt: TGTGCCAGCAGTGACTCTTCGGATGATAGGGACAGGGTTAATGAAGCTTTCTTT
v_call: TRBV4-3; clone_size: -; j_call: TRBJ1-2; d_call: TRBD1; cdr3_aa: CASTRQGTHGGYTF; cdr3_nt: TGCGCCAGCACCCGACAGGGTACTCACGGGGGCTACACCTTC
v_call: TRBV9; clone_size: -; j_call: TRBJ2-7; d_call: TRBD2; cdr3_aa: CASSVGLAGAYEQYF; cdr3_nt: TGTGCCAGCAGCGTAGGATTAGCGGGAGCCTACGAGCAGTACTTC
v_call: TRBV4-3; clone_size: -; j_call: TRBJ2-3; d_call: -; cdr3_aa: CASSQDRRGTDTQYF; cdr3_nt: TGCGCCAGCAGCCAAGATCGCCGGGGAACAGATACGCAGTATTTT
v_call: TRBV2; clone_size: -; j_call: TRBJ1-4; d_call: -; cdr3_aa: CASSERVQKLFF; cdr3_nt: TGTGCCAGCAGTGAACGGGTTCAGAAACTGTTTTTT
v_call: TRBV7-2; clone_size: -; j_call: TRBJ1-5; d_call: -; cdr3_aa: CASSLGPPSNQPQHF; cdr3_nt: TGTGCCAGCAGCTTAGGGCCCCCTAGCAATCAGCCCCAGCATTTT
v_call: TRBV19; clone_size: -; j_call: TRBJ2-2; d_call: -; cdr3_aa: CASSGSGTNTGELFF; cdr3_nt: TGTGCCAGTAGTGGGTCCGGGACCAACACCGGGGAGCTGTTTTTT
v_call: TRBV27; clone_size: -; j_call: TRBJ2-5; d_call: -; cdr3_aa: CASSLFSTPQETQYF; cdr3_nt: TGTGCCAGCAGTTTATTTTCAACGCCACAAGAGACCCAGTACTTC
v_call: TRBV6-6; clone_size: -; j_call: TRBJ2-7; d_call: -; cdr3_aa: CASSRGLGQYF; cdr3_nt: TGTGCCAGCAGTCGCGGTCTAGGGCAGTACTTC
v_call: TRBV7-2; clone_size: -; j_call: TRBJ1-1; d_call: TRBD1; cdr3_aa: CASSLQGGNTEAFF; cdr3_nt: TGTGCCAGCAGCTTACAGGGGGGGAACACTGAAGCTTTCTTT
v_call: TRBV2; clone_size: -; j_call: TRBJ2-6; d_call: TRBD2; cdr3_aa: CASKPGLVPGANVLTF; cdr3_nt: TGTGCCAGCAAACCGGGACTAGTTCCTGGGGCCAACGTCCTGACTTTC
v_call: TRBV30; clone_size: -; j_call: TRBJ2-1; d_call: TRBD2; cdr3_aa: CAWSVLAINSYNEQFF; cdr3_nt: TGTGCCTGGAGTGTACTAGCGATTAACTCCTACAATGAGCAGTTCTTC
v_call: TRBV27; clone_size: once; j_call: TRBJ2-5; d_call: TRBD1; cdr3_aa: CASSWGQGKETQYF; cdr3_nt: TGTGCCAGCAGTTGGGGACAGGGGAAAGAGACCCAGTACTTC
v_call: TRBV14; clone_size: -; j_call: TRBJ1-2; d_call: TRBD1; cdr3_aa: CASSRGTGWSSSGYTF; cdr3_nt: TGTGCCAGCAGCCGAGGGACAGGGTGGAGTAGTAGTGGCTACACCTTC